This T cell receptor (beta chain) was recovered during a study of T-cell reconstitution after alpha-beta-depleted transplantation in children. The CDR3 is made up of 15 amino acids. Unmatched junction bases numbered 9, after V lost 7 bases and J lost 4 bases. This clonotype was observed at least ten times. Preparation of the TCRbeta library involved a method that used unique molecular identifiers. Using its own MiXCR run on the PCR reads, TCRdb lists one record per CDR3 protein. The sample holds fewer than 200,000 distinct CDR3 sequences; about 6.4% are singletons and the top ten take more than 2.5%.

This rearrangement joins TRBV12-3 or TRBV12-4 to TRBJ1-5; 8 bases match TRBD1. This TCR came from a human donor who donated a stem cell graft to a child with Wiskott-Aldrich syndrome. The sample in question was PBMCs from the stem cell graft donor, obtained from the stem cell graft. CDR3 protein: CASTLDRAVNQPQHF. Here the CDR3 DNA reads TGTGCCAGCACCTTGGACAGGGCGGTAAATCAGCCCCAGCATTTT.